This T cell receptor beta chain was sequenced for a study of blood T cell repertoires in COVID-19. Assay: immunoSEQ multiplex PCR; the TCRdb copy retains only in-frame clones and omits some. The data show more than 200,000 clones, 80% to 90% seen once. Deletions cut 3 bases from V and 10 bases from J, with 13 bases between. The CDR3 runs to 14 residues. The V gene's germline CDR1 is MDHEN and CDR2 SYDVKM. The material sequenced was peripheral blood. The source is an elderly woman with COVID-19, enrolled during active disease. The rearrangement joins TRBV28 to TRBJ1-6, with unresolved D. CDR3 DNA: TGTGCCAGCAGTTTTCCAACCCTCGGGTCACCCCTCCACTTT. It encodes CASSFPTLGSPLHF.